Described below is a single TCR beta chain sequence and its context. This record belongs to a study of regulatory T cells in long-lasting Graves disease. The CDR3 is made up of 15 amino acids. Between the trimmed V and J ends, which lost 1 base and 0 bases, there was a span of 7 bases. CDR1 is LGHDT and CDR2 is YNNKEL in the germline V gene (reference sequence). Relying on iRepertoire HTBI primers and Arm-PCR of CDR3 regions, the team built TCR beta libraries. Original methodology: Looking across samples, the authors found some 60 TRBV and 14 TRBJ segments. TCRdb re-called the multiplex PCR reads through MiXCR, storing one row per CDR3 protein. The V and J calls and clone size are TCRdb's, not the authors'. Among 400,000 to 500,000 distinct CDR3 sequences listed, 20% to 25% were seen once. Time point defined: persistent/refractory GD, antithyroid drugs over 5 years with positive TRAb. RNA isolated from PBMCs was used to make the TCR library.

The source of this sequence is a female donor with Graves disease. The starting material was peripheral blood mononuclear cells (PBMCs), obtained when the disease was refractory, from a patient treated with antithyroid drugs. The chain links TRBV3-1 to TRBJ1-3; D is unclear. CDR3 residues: CASSQVPVSGNTIYF. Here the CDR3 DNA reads TGTGCCAGCAGCCAAGTACCAGTCTCTGGAAACACCATATATTTT.